The source of this TCR beta chain is a study of blood T cell repertoires in COVID-19. Profiled with immunoSEQ multiplex PCR; TCRdb holds only in-frame clones, not every one. The sample consists of several thousand clones, around 84% of them appearing once. Germline V gene lookup returns CDR1 LNHDA and CDR2 SQIVND (reference sequence). The CDR3 runs 14 residues. Germline trimming cut 8 bases from V and 8 bases from J; bases unmatched to any gene: 11. The sequencing input was peripheral blood. The V call is TRBV19, the J call TRBJ1-3, with 8 bases that match TRBD1. This sequence was found in a human donor in a cohort sampled during active COVID-19. CDR3 DNA sequence: TGTGCCAGTCAAGTTGGACAGGGAGCTTACACCATATATTTT. Translated: CASQVGQGAYTIYF.